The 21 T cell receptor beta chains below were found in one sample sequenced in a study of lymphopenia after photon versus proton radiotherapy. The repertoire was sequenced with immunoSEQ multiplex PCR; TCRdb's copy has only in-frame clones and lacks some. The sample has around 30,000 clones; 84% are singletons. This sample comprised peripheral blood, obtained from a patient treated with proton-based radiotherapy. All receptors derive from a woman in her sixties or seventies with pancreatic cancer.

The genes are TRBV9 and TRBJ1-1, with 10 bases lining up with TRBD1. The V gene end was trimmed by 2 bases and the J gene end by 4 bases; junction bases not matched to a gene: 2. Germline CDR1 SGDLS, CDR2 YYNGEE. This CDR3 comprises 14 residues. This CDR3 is CASSVRQGATEAFF. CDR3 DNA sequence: TGTGCCAGCAGCGTGCGACAGGGGGCCACTGAAGCTTTCTTT.

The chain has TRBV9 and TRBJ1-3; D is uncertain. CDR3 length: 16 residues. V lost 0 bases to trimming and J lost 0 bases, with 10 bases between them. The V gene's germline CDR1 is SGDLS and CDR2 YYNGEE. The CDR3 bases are TGTGCCAGCAGCGTAGAGGGCAGCCACTCTGGAAACACCATATATTTT. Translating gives CASSVEGSHSGNTIYF.

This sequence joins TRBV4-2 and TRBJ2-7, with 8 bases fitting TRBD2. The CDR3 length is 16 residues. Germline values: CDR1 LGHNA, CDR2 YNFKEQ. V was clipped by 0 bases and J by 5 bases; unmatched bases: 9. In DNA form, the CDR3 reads TGTGCCAGCAGCCAAGACGGCTCAGCGGGAGCGAACGAGCAGTACTTC. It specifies CASSQDGSAGANEQYF.

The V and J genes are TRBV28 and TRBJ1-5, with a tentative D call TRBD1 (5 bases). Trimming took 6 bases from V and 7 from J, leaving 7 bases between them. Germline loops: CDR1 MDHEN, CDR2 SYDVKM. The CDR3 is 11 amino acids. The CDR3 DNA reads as TGTGCCAGCAGGTCAGGGCAGCCCCAGCATTTT. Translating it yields CASRSGQPQHF. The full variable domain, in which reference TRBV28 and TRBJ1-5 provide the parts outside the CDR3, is DVKVTQSSRYLVKRTGEKVFLECVQDMDHENMFWYRQDPGLGLRLIYFSYDVKMKEKGDIPEGYSVSREKKERFSLILESASTNQTSMYLCASRSGQPQHFGDGTRLSIL.

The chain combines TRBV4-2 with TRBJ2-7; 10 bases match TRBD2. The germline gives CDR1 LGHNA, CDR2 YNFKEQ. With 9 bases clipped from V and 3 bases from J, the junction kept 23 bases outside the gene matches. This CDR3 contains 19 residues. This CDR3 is CASGPVASGSRFGDYEQYF. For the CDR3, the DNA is TGTGCCAGTGGACCTGTGGCTAGCGGGAGCCGGTTCGGTGACTACGAGCAGTACTTC.

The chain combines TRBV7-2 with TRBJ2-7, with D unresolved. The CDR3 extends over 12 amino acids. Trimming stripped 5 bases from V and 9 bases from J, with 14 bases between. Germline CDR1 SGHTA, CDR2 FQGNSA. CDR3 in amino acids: CASSPAFSWQYF. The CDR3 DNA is TGTGCCAGCAGCCCTGCCTTTTCTTGGCAGTACTTC.

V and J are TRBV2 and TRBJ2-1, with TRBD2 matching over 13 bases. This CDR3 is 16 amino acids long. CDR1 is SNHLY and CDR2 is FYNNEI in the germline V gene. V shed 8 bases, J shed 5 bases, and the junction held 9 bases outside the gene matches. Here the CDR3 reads CASELAGGPVNNEQFF. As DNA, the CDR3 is TGTGCCAGCGAACTAGCGGGAGGGCCAGTTAACAATGAGCAGTTCTTC.

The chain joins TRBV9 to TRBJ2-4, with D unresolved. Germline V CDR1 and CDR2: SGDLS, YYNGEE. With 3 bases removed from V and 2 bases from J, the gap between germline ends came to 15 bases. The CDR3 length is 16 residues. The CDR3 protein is CASSAGPSAPKNIQYF. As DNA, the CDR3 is TGTGCCAGCAGCGCCGGTCCGTCCGCTCCCAAAAACATTCAGTACTTC.

The CDR3 is CASSPQTMNTEAFF. The CDR3 bases are TGTGCCAGTAGTCCCCAGACAATGAACACTGAAGCTTTCTTT. This chain connects TRBV19 to TRBJ1-1; D is uncertain. V dropped 5 bases and J dropped 0 bases, with 10 bases sitting between them. The germline V gene has CDR1 LNHDA and CDR2 SQIVND (reference sequence). This CDR3 has 14 residues.

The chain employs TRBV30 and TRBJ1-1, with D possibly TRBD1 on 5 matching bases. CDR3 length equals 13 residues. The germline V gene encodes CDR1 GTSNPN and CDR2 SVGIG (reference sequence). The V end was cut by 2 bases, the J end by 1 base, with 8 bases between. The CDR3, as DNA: TGTGCCTGGAGTATAGGACAGAACACTGAAGCTTTCTTT. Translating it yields CAWSIGQNTEAFF.

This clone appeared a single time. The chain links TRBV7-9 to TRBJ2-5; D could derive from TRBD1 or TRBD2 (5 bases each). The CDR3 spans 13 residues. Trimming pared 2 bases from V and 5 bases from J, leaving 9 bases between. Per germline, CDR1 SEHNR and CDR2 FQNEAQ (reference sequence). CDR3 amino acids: CASSLLGEETQYF. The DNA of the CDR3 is TGTGCCAGCAGCTTACTAGGGGAGGAGACCCAGTACTTC.

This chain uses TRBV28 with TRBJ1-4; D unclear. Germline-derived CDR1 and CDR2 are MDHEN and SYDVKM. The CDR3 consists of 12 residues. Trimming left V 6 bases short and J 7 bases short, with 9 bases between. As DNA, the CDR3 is TGTGCCAGCAGCATTGGGCCTGAAAAACTGTTTTTT. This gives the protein CASSIGPEKLFF.

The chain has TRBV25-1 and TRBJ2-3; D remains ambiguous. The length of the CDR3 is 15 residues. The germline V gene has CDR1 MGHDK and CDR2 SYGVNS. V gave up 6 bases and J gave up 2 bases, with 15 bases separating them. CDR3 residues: CASSRLETFTDTQYF. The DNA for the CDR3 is TGTGCCAGCAGCAGACTCGAAACTTTCACAGATACGCAGTATTTT.

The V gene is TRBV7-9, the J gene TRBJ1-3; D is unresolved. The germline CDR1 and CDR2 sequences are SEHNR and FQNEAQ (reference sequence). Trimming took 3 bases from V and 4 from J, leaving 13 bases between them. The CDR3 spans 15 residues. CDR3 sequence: CASSFGERRGNTIYF. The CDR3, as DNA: TGTGCCAGCAGCTTTGGGGAGCGAAGGGGAAACACCATATATTTT.

CDR3 sequence reads: CASHPPNAEAFF. In DNA, the CDR3 is TGTGCCAGCCACCCACCAAATGCTGAAGCTTTCTTT. J is TRBJ1-1 and V is TRBV7-6; D call uncertain. Trimming removed 8 bases from V and 6 bases from J, with 13 bases in between. Germline V gives CDR1 SGHVS, CDR2 FNYEAQ. CDR3 length equals 12 residues.

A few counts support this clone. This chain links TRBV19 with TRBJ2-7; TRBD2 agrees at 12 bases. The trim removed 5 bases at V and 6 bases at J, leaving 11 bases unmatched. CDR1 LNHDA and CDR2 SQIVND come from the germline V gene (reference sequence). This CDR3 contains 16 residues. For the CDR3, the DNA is TGTGCCAGTAGTGGAAGGACTAGCGGGATTCTTGGCGAGCAGTACTTC. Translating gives CASSGRTSGILGEQYF.

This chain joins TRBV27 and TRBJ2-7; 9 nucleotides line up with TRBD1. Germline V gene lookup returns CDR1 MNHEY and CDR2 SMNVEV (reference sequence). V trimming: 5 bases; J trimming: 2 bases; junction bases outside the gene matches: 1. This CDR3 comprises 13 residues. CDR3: CASSRQGAYEQYF. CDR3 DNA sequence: TGTGCCAGCAGTCGACAGGGGGCCTACGAGCAGTACTTC.

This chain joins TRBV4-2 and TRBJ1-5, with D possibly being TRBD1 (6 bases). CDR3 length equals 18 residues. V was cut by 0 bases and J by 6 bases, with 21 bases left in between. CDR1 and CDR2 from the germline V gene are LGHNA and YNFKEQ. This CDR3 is CASSQDLLQGLGTQPQHF. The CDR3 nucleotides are TGTGCCAGCAGCCAAGACTTACTTCAGGGGCTTGGGACTCAGCCCCAGCATTTT.

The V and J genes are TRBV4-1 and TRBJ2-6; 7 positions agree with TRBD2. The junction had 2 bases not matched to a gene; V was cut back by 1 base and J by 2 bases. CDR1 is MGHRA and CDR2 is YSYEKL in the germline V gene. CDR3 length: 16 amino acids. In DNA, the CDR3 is TGCGCCAGCAGCCAAGCTGGGGGGGCTGGGGCCAACGTCCTGACTTTC. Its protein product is CASSQAGGAGANVLTF.

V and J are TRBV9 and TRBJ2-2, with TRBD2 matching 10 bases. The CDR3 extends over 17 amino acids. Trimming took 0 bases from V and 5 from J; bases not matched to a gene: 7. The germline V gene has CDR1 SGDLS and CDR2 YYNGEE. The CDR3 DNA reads TGTGCCAGCAGCGTAGTAACGGCGACTAGCGGGACCGGGGAGCTGTTTTTT. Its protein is CASSVVTATSGTGELFF.

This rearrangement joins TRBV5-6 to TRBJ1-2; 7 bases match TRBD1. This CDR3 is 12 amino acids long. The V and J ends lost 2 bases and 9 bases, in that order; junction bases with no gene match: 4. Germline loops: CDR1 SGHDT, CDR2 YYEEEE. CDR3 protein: CASSFDRVSYTF. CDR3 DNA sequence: TGTGCCAGCAGCTTCGACAGGGTCAGCTACACCTTC. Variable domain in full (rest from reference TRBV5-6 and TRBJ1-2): DAGVTQSPTHLIKTRGQQVTLRCSPKSGHDTVSWYQQALGQGPQFIFQYYEEEERQRGNFPDRFSGHQFPNYSSELNVNALLLGDSALYLCASSFDRVSYTFGSGTRLTVV.